This T cell receptor (beta chain) is drawn from a study of identical twins. General study findings and limits: Twin-shared out-of-frame alpha sequences were enriched for low generation probability.

Germline CDR1 reads SGHVS; CDR2 reads FQNEAQ. Trimming cost V 4 bases and J 6 bases, with 17 bases left between them. This CDR3 is built from 15 residues. The authors used template switching to add a universal primer site and gave cDNA unique molecular identifiers. From the 5' RACE reads, TCRdb called clonotypes with MiXCR, one entry per CDR3 protein. Seen here are some 900,000 distinct CDR3 sequences, roughly an eighth observed once, and the top ten hold 1.5% to 2%. Each donor (without exception) was a healthy Caucasian. In the case of this clonotype: Its cognate antigen is unknown.

The same sample was also used in a study of yellow fever vaccine responses in identical twins. That study reports: Reports say the vaccine T cell response in twins looked partly convergent and partly personalized.

Material for sequencing was PBMCs. The V and J genes are TRBV7-8 and TRBJ2-3, with D possibly matching TRBD1 (7 bases). The TCR sequence derives from a woman between 18 and 30 years old in good health. CDR3 bases: TGTGCCAGCAGCTCGCGGGGTCAGGGGGTGGATACGCAGTATTTT. Protein product: CASSSRGQGVDTQYF.